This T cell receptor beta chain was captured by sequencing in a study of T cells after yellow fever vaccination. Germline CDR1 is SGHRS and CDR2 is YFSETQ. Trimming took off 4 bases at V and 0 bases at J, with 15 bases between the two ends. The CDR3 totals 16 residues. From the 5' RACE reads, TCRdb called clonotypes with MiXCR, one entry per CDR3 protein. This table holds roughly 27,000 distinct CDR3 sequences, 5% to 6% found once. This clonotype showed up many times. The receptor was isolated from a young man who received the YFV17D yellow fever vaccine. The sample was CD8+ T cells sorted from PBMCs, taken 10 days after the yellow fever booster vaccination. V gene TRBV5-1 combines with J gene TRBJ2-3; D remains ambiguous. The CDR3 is CASSPELGTSTDTQYF. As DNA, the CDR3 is TGCGCCAGCAGCCCAGAGCTCGGAACTAGCACAGATACGCAGTATTTT.